One and the same sample provided the 13 T cell receptor beta chains below, sequenced in a study of T cells after yellow fever vaccination. TCRdb ran MiXCR on the 5' RACE reads and lists one entry per CDR3 protein. The sample contains hundreds of thousands of distinct CDR3 sequences, over 4% of which appear only once. Sequences were derived from PBMCs, sampled 5 days after the yellow fever booster vaccination. The receptors here all came from a man in his late teens or twenties who received the YFV17D yellow fever vaccine.

The chain recombines TRBV23-1 with TRBJ2-3; 8 bases line up with TRBD2. TRBV23-1 is an ORF, with its function uncertain. The J segment lost 5 bases and the V segment lost 4 bases, leaving 8 bases of the junction unmatched. The CDR3 is made up of 15 amino acids. CDR3 amino acids: CASSRSGLDLDTQYF. The DNA of the CDR3 is TGCGCCAGCAGTCGATCGGGACTAGATCTAGATACGCAGTATTTT.

This clonotype appeared many times. The chain combines TRBV11-2 with TRBJ2-3; tentatively, D is TRBD2 (6 bases). Trimming shortened V by 4 bases and J by 4 bases, and 12 bases separated the two germline ends. Germline-derived CDR1 and CDR2 are SGHAT and FQNNGV. This CDR3 is built from 14 residues. The CDR3 region has the DNA TGTGCCAGCAGCTCCCGGGAGTTCCCAGATACGCAGTATTTT. Its protein product is CASSSREFPDTQYF.

The chain uses TRBV12-3 or TRBV12-4 and TRBJ2-2; 10 nucleotides agree with TRBD1. V shed 6 bases and J 7 bases; nucleotides not matched to a gene: 2. The CDR3 covers 13 residues. The CDR3 DNA follows: TGTGCCAGCAGGCGGACAGGGGGCGGGGAGCTGTTTTTT. This encodes CASRRTGGGELFF.

In its sample, this clonotype was seen a few times. The CDR3 is CASSPGGGLADTQYF. DNA of the CDR3: TGTGCCAGCTCACCCGGGGGGGGCCTGGCAGATACGCAGTATTTT. The chain is built from TRBV27 and TRBJ2-3; TRBD2 matches 8 bases. V was clipped by 8 bases and J by 4 bases; unmatched bases: 11. Germline loops: CDR1 MNHEY, CDR2 SMNVEV (reference sequence). The CDR3 is made up of 15 amino acids.

This clonotype appeared a few times. The chain carries TRBV4-1 and TRBJ2-3, with D hard to call. The CDR3 totals 16 residues. V dropped 0 bases and J dropped 2 bases, with 12 bases sitting between them. Germline V CDR1 and CDR2: MGHRA, YSYEKL. The CDR3 loop is CASSQDHTITTDTQYF. CDR3 nucleotides: TGCGCCAGCAGCCAAGATCACACCATAACCACAGATACGCAGTATTTT.

This clonotype was observed many times. This chain connects TRBV7-9 to TRBJ2-5, with 9 bases lining up with TRBD1. CDR3 size: 15 residues. Germline CDR1 is SEHNR and CDR2 is FQNEAQ (reference sequence). J gave up 2 bases and V 5 bases, and 6 bases lay outside the gene matches. The CDR3 protein is CASSRGQGEQETQYF. CDR3 bases: TGTGCCAGCAGCAGGGGACAGGGTGAACAAGAGACCCAGTACTTC.

The rearrangement joins TRBV19 to TRBJ1-1; 12 nucleotides align to TRBD1. This CDR3 is built from 15 residues. V dropped 0 bases and J dropped 5; count of bases not matched to a gene: 1. Germline values: CDR1 LNHDA, CDR2 SQIVND (reference sequence). This CDR3 reads CASSIEGQGATEAFF. In DNA, the CDR3 is TGTGCCAGTAGTATAGAGGGACAGGGGGCGACTGAAGCTTTCTTT.

This clonotype was seen a handful of times. The V and J genes are TRBV15 and TRBJ1-1, with D perhaps TRBD1 (5 bases). The CDR3 is 14 residues long. The germline V and J ends were trimmed by 0 bases and 5 bases, with 10 bases remaining between them. The germline V gene encodes CDR1 LNHNV and CDR2 YYDKDF (reference sequence). CDR3 loop: CATSRDPDSTEAFF. CDR3 nucleotides: TGTGCCACCAGCAGAGACCCCGACAGTACTGAAGCTTTCTTT.

The rearrangement uses TRBV6-5 and TRBJ1-6; D might be TRBD1 (6 bases). Between the trimmed V and J ends, which lost 2 bases and 15 bases, there was a span of 14 bases. The V gene's germline CDR1 is MNHEY and CDR2 SVGAGI. This CDR3 is 13 amino acids long. The CDR3 DNA follows: TGTGCCAGCAGTTACCCTGTCGGGGGGCACCTCCACTTT. This gives the protein CASSYPVGGHLHF.

This clonotype has just a few counts. This chain's CDR3 is CASSLGAVDYEQYF. CDR3 sequence (DNA): TGCGCCAGCAGCTTGGGTGCAGTCGACTACGAGCAGTACTTC. The J gene is TRBJ2-7, the V gene TRBV5-1; no reliable D call. The CDR3 spans 14 residues. CDR1 and CDR2 (germline): SGHRS, YFSETQ. V shed 0 bases and J shed 3 bases, with 10 bases lying between them.

The rearrangement joins TRBV5-4 to TRBJ1-3; D is unresolved. Germline V gene lookup returns CDR1 SGHNT and CDR2 YYREEE (reference sequence). The CDR3 contains 14 residues. V was clipped by 3 bases and J by 1 base, with 8 bases between them. CDR3 in DNA: TGTGCCAGCAGCTCAAGACAATCTGGAAACACCATATATTTT. The encoded protein is CASSSRQSGNTIYF.

There are many counts of this clonotype. The chain employs TRBV5-1 and TRBJ2-1; 7 bases map to TRBD2. Looked up from germline, CDR1 is SGHRS and CDR2 is YFSETQ. The CDR3 has 14 amino acids. Trimming removed 4 bases from V and 7 bases from J; junction bases left unmatched: 8. CDR3 amino acids: CASSPGGGLNEQFF. The CDR3 DNA reads as TGCGCCAGCAGCCCCGGCGGGGGTCTGAATGAGCAGTTCTTC.

This clonotype was counted many times. The chain recombines TRBV12-3 or TRBV12-4 with TRBJ2-7; no definite D call. V lost 3 bases and J 4 bases, leaving 13 bases between the germline ends. The CDR3 runs 14 residues. The CDR3 sequence: CASSLNGQAYEQYF. The CDR3 DNA sequence: TGTGCCAGCAGTTTGAACGGTCAGGCTTACGAGCAGTACTTC.